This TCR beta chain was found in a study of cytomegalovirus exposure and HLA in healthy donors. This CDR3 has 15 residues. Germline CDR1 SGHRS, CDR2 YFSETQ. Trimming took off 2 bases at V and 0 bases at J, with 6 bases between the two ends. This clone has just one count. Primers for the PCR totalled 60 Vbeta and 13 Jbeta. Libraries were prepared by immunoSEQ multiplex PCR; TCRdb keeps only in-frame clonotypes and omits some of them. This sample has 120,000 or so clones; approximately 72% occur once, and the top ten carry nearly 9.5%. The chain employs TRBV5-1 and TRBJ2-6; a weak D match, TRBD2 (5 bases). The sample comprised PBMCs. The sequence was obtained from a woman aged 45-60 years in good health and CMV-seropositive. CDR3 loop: CASSFGDSGANVLTF. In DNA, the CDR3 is TGCGCCAGCAGCTTCGGGGACTCTGGGGCCAACGTCCTGACTTTC.